The clone carrying this T cell receptor beta chain was detected once. These data belong to a study of T cell responses to AZD1222 COVID-19 vaccine. V was shortened by 2 bases and J by 4 bases, with 7 bases between the two germline ends. The CDR3 covers 13 residues. Per the germline V gene, CDR1 is LNHDA and CDR2 is SQIVND (reference sequence). Here immunoSEQ multiplex PCR was the method, and the copy in TCRdb shows in-frame clones only, minus some. The repertoire holds about 81,000 clones, with 85% to 95% as singletons. The gene calls are TRBV19 and TRBJ2-3; TRBD1 is a possible D gene (5 bases). The material was peripheral blood, obtained 28 days after the second AZD1222 dose. The clonotype was recovered from an adult who received the AZD1222 COVID-19 vaccine. The CDR3 loop is CASSIRGADTQYF. CDR3 bases: TGTGCCAGTAGTATAAGGGGTGCAGATACGCAGTATTTT.